The 25 T cell receptor beta chains in this list originate from one sample, sequenced in a study of tumor-infiltrating lymphocytes in primary liver carcinoma. In addition to blood RNA drawn from unsorted whole blood, germline DNA was extracted. Constant-region priming of approximately 500 ng total RNA yielded TCR beta cDNA. Libraries covering TCR beta were generated through three nested multiplex PCR rounds (using a slightly modified ARM-PCR). Both of the initial two PCR rounds ran for about 11 cycles and employed TRBV1-TRBV30 forward primers alongside a C-beta reverse primer. TCRdb reprocessed the multiplex PCR reads with MiXCR, giving one entry per CDR3 protein. The repertoire holds more than 150,000 distinct CDR3 sequences, with 50% to 75% as singletons. Sequencing was performed on peripheral blood. Source of these receptors: a middle-aged man with primary liver carcinoma and hepatitis B virus infection.

The table lists this clonotype with many counts. The CDR3 nucleotides are TGTGCCAGCAGCTCGACATGGCCCGGCACTAGCGGGAGCCCAGATACGCAGTATTTT. It is translated as CASSSTWPGTSGSPDTQYF. The chain links TRBV11-2 to TRBJ2-3; 11 positions agree with TRBD2. V gave up 4 bases and J gave up 4 bases; unmatched junction bases: 16. The germline V gene encodes CDR1 SGHAT and CDR2 FQNNGV. The CDR3 totals 19 residues.

This clonotype was recorded a few times. A much larger clone differs from this one at a single base, so this may be a read error. This chain uses TRBV11-2 with TRBJ2-5, with D perhaps TRBD1 or TRBD2 (6 bases each). V dropped 10 bases and J dropped 5 bases, with 20 bases sitting between them. The CDR3 runs to 14 residues. The germline V gene has CDR1 SGHAT and CDR2 FQNNGV. The CDR3 loop is CANSIAARGETQYF. Here the CDR3 DNA reads TGTGCCAACAGTATAGCGGCGAGGGGGGAGACCCAGTACTTC.

The chain couples TRBV7-2 to TRBJ2-1, with 14 bases fitting TRBD2. The better agreement between TRBJ2-7 and the DNA end casts doubt on the J call. Per germline, CDR1 SGHTA and CDR2 FQGNSA. The CDR3 extends over 16 amino acids. The CDR3 bases are TGTGCCAGCAGCCTGACTAGCGGGAGGGCCTACAATGAGCAGTACTTC. Encoded protein: CASSLTSGRAYNEQYF.

Points on this clonotype: A much larger clone differs by one base, so this may be a read error. The J gene is TRBJ2-1, the V gene TRBV11-2, with D maybe TRBD2 (6 bases). CDR3 length: 15 amino acids. The V gene's germline CDR1 is SGHAT and CDR2 FQNNGV. Trimming pared 3 bases from V and 6 bases from J, leaving 15 bases between. CDR3 DNA: TGTGCCAGCAGCTTTACGTCGGCCGGGGGCAATGAGCAGTTCTTC. Translation: CASSFTSAGGNEQFF.

Regarding this clonotype: This may be a read error: a much more frequent sequence differs by one nucleotide. J is TRBJ2-3 and V is TRBV6-1; D not certain. CDR1 MNHNS and CDR2 SASEGT come from the germline V gene. The CDR3 contains 15 residues. The CDR3 nucleotides are TGTGCCGGCAGTGAAGACGGTGGGTTAAGGCGTACGCAGTATTTT. It encodes CAGSEDGGLRRTQYF.

CDR3 region: CASSLSGGRAGGETQYF. The CDR3 DNA reads as TGTGCCAGCAGCTTATCAGGCGGGAGGGCCGGTGGAGAGACCCAGTACTTC. This chain joins TRBV7-9 and TRBJ2-5; 9 bases fit TRBD2. The CDR3 is 17 residues long. V trimming: 2 bases; J trimming: 4 bases; junction bases outside the gene matches: 11. Germline loops: CDR1 SEHNR, CDR2 FQNEAQ (reference sequence).

About this clonotype: A read error may account for a junction end that differs from germline. CDR3 coding DNA: TGTGCCAGCAGCCCCGGAGCGAACTCCTGCAATGAGCAGTTCTTC. The encoded protein is CASSPGANSCNEQFF. The chain combines TRBV6-1 with TRBJ2-1; D gene ambiguous. Germline V gene lookup returns CDR1 MNHNS and CDR2 SASEGT. This CDR3 has 15 amino acids.

The chain is built from TRBV11-2 and TRBJ2-7, with TRBD1 matching 9 bases. This CDR3 has 16 amino acids. CDR1 and CDR2 from the germline V gene are SGHAT and FQNNGV. V was clipped by 6 bases and J by 3 bases; unmatched bases: 12. CDR3 amino acids: CASSFDFLGQGYEQYF. CDR3 nucleotides: TGTGCCAGCAGTTTTGACTTTCTGGGACAGGGCTACGAGCAGTACTTC.

This clonotype has just one count. At one end, the junction sequence differs from germline, possibly due to a read error. This chain connects TRBV6-1 to TRBJ1-1; 8 nucleotides agree with TRBD1. Germline CDR1 and CDR2: MNHNS and SASEGT. This CDR3 has 16 amino acids. CDR3 sequence reads: CASCELGGTGNTEASF. In DNA form, the CDR3 reads TGTGCCAGCTGTGAATTGGGAGGGACAGGCAACACTGAAGCTTCCTTT.

This clonotype occurred a few times. The V call is TRBV6-6, the J call TRBJ2-5; 8 bases map to TRBD1. This CDR3 has 14 amino acids. Germline CDR1 is MNHNY and CDR2 is SVGAGI (reference sequence). V shed 6 bases, J shed 4 bases, and the junction held 7 bases outside the gene matches. CDR3 coding DNA: TGTGCCAGCAGACCTCAGGGGGCAGGAGAGACCCAGTACTTC. Its translation is CASRPQGAGETQYF.

V and J are TRBV11-2 and TRBJ2-5; 8 bases are shared with TRBD1. CDR1 and CDR2 (germline): SGHAT, FQNNGV. V dropped 0 bases and J dropped 12; count of bases not matched to a gene: 9. There are 14 residues in the CDR3. The CDR3 bases are TGTGCCAGCAGCTTAGATTGGGCAGGGGGCCGCAAGTACTTC. Translation: CASSLDWAGGRKYF. Full variable domain (remainder filled in from reference TRBV11-2 and TRBJ2-5): EAGVAQSPRYKIIEKRQSVAFWCNPISGHATLYWYQQILGQGPKLLIQFQNNGVVDDSQLPKDRFSAERLKGVDSTLKIQPAKLEDSAVYLCASSLDWAGGRKYFGPGTRLLVL.

In the case of this clonotype: This may be a read error, as it is one base from a much larger clone. This chain connects TRBV11-2 to TRBJ2-7, with a weak D call TRBD2 (6 bases). CDR1 and CDR2 (germline): SGHAT, FQNNGV. The CDR3 contains 16 residues. This CDR3 reads CASSLGEGTLFYEQCF. The CDR3, as DNA: TGTGCCAGCAGCTTAGGGGAAGGGACTTTATTCTACGAGCAGTGCTTC.

This clonotype was recorded a few times. The genes are TRBV5-4 and TRBJ2-1; 7 bases align to TRBD2. Trimming took 2 bases from V and 12 from J; bases not matched to a gene: 8. The CDR3 covers 13 residues. CDR1 is SGHNT, CDR2 YYREEE, per germline (reference sequence). CDR3 in amino acids: CASSLWEGITQFF. The CDR3 region has the DNA TGTGCCAGCAGCTTATGGGAGGGCATAACGCAGTTCTTC.

This clonotype showed up many times. This chain joins TRBV11-2 and TRBJ1-1; no firm D call. The CDR3 length is 13 residues. The V gene lost 3 bases and the J gene lost 6 bases, with 11 bases spanning the gap. Germline CDR1 and CDR2: SGHAT and FQNNGV. The CDR3 loop reads CASSLGEQAEAFF. CDR3 DNA sequence: TGTGCCAGCAGCTTGGGCGAGCAAGCTGAAGCTTTCTTT. Drawing the rest from reference TRBV11-2 and TRBJ1-1, the complete variable domain is EAGVAQSPRYKIIEKRQSVAFWCNPISGHATLYWYQQILGQGPKLLIQFQNNGVVDDSQLPKDRFSAERLKGVDSTLKIQPAKLEDSAVYLCASSLGEQAEAFFGQGTRLTVV.

Points on this clonotype: At one end the junction does not follow the germline gene, possibly because of a read error. This chain uses TRBV29-1 with TRBJ2-1; TRBD2 agrees at 10 bases. The germline CDR1 and CDR2 sequences are SQVTM and ANQGSEA. The CDR3 sequence is 12 residues long. DNA of the CDR3: TGCAACGTTGTAGCGGGAGGTGGTGAGCAGTTCTTC. Translating it yields CNVVAGGGEQFF.

This chain connects TRBV11-2 to TRBJ2-5; 7 bases match TRBD1. V was pared by 8 bases and J by 3 bases, with 0 bases of the junction left unmatched. From germline, CDR1 is SGHAT and CDR2 FQNNGV. The CDR3 spans 11 residues. The CDR3, as DNA: TGTGCCAGCCAGGGGGAAGAGACCCAGTACTTC. Translation gives CASQGEETQYF.

This clonotype was counted between two and nine times. CDR3 coding DNA: TGTGCCAGCAGCCAACAAAACCCCGGGACAGGGAACACCATATATTTT. Residues: CASSQQNPGTGNTIYF. The chain joins TRBV4-2 to TRBJ1-3; 9 positions match TRBD1. The trim removed 2 bases at V and 7 bases at J, leaving 9 bases unmatched. This CDR3 is 16 amino acids long. The V gene's germline CDR1 is LGHNA and CDR2 YNFKEQ.

The V and J genes are TRBV19 and TRBJ2-2; D uncertain. Germline loops: CDR1 LNHDA, CDR2 SQIVND (reference sequence). The CDR3 has 13 amino acids. The V end lost 6 bases, the J end lost 1 base, and 6 bases lay between the germline ends. Written as DNA, the CDR3 is TGTGCCAGTAGGGGCGTGAACACCGGGGAGCTGTTTTTT. Amino acid sequence: CASRGVNTGELFF.

This clonotype has just a few counts. CDR3 protein: CAWSSHQGARFSGANVLTF. The CDR3 DNA sequence: TGTGCCTGGAGTTCACACCAGGGGGCTCGATTCTCTGGGGCCAACGTCCTGACTTTC. The genes are TRBV30 and TRBJ2-6; 8 nucleotides line up with TRBD1. The CDR3 spans 19 residues. V was clipped by 2 bases and J by 0 bases; unmatched bases: 12. Germline CDR1 GTSNPN, CDR2 SVGIG (reference sequence).

In the case of this clonotype: Because the CDR3 is missing its conserved closing phenylalanine or tryptophan, this is likely a read error. This sequence joins TRBV29-1 and TRBJ2-7; TRBD2 aligns across 8 bases. Trimming removed 7 bases from V and 5 bases from J; junction bases left unmatched: 7. The CDR3 contains 12 residues. In germline, CDR1 is SQVTM, CDR2 ANQGSEA. CDR3 DNA sequence: TGCAGCGCCGGGACTAGAGGCGACGAGCAGTACTTA. Encoded protein: CSAGTRGDEQYL.

On this clonotype itself: A clone one base away is much larger, so this may be a read error. The chain carries TRBV6-6 and TRBJ1-6, with TRBD1 as a possible D gene (6 bases). The CDR3 sequence is 13 residues long. CDR1 is MNHNY and CDR2 is SVGAGI in the germline V gene (reference sequence). The CDR3 loop is CAISIDRLSPLHF. CDR3 in DNA: TGTGCCATCAGTATCGACAGGCTTTCACCCCTCCACTTT.

The table lists this clonotype with many counts. This chain joins TRBV6-5 and TRBJ1-5; D is uncertain. V was cut by 4 bases and J by 11 bases, with 9 bases left in between. In germline, CDR1 is MNHEY, CDR2 SVGAGI. The CDR3 is 11 residues long. The CDR3 spells CASSSGGTQHF. The CDR3 DNA sequence: TGTGCCAGCAGTTCGGGAGGGACCCAGCATTTT.

As regards this clonotype: The junction does not match germline at one end; this may be a read error. J is TRBJ1-5 and V is TRBV5-5; 7 positions agree with TRBD1. The CDR3 spans 15 residues. Germline loops: CDR1 SGHKS, CDR2 YYEKEE (reference sequence). The DNA of the CDR3 is TGTGCCAGCAGCAGGACAGGCGCCAGCAATCAGCCCCATCATTTT. Amino acids: CASSRTGASNQPHHF.

The sample holds many counts of this clonotype. V gene TRBV11-2 combines with J gene TRBJ2-7; TRBD2 is a possible D gene (5 bases). Germline V CDR1 and CDR2: SGHAT, FQNNGV. V was cut by 1 base and J by 0 bases, with 13 bases left in between. The CDR3 has 16 residues. CDR3 residues: CASSLGYGIRSYEQYF. Written as DNA, the CDR3 is TGTGCCAGCAGCTTAGGTTACGGGATTCGCTCCTACGAGCAGTACTTC.

As for this clonotype: A much larger clone lies one base from this, so it may be a read error. The chain joins TRBV7-8 to TRBJ2-1; 7 positions match TRBD2. CDR3 size: 16 residues. Per germline, CDR1 SGHVS and CDR2 FQNEAQ. V lost 4 bases to trimming and J lost 5 bases; unmatched junction nucleotides: 11. CDR3 coding DNA: TGTGCCAGCAGCTCCAGGGAGACTAGCAAAAACAATGAGCAGTTCTTC. Amino acids: CASSSRETSKNNEQFF.